This T cell receptor (beta chain) was captured by sequencing in a study of STAT5B mutations in CD4+ large granular lymphocyte leukemia (dated by TCRdb to the early 2020s). For the wider study: Among the healthy controls, the CDR3 'QG' motif was associated with a particular HLA allele. The study compared the TCRbeta repertoires of patients with CD4+ T-cell large granular lymphocyte leukemia against those of healthy blood donors. Flow cytometry on FACSCanto II or FACSVerse confirmed that purified fractions exceeded 95% purity among lymphocytes.

Trimmed from V: 4 bases; trimmed from J: 8 bases; junction bases lacking a gene match: 4. The CDR3 starts with the cysteine, ends with the phenylalanine, and has 13 residues. The retained sequence is limited to the CDR3, 39 bases, with the frame set at the first base. Sequences SGHDT (CDR1) and YYEEEE (CDR2) are obtained from the germline V gene. Healthy controls were some 40 blood donors whose buffy coats came from the Finnish Red Cross blood service. All TCR-sequenced material derived from peripheral blood: patient blood samples and healthy donor buffy coats. Ficoll-Hypaque gradient centrifugation was used to isolate peripheral blood mononuclear cells. For the healthy controls, CD4+ cells were obtained from buffy coats by magnetic purification. Genomic DNA was extracted with the Gentra Puregene Cell and Tissue kit and quantified on a Qubit 2.0 fluorometer. The immunoSEQ assay at survey resolution was applied to genomic DNA for sequencing of TCRbeta rearrangements. In the paper's pipeline: A lowest detectable productive clonotype frequency of 2.59 x 10-5 was observed in the TCR sequencing data. Analyses included only productive TCRbeta rearrangements, meaning complete and in-frame sequences. The clonality of each sample was calculated as Simpson clonality in the immunoSEQ Analyzer version 3.0. Clones were grouped by frequency into very rare, small, medium, large (1-20%) or hyperexpanded (>20%) categories. Generation probabilities were estimated with OLGA 1.2.3, V-gene circos plots were made with VDJtools, specificities were looked up in VDJdb, and CDR3 motifs were identified with GLIPH. The source is immuneACCESS, and TCRdb retained only in-frame sequences with V and J called. Part of the clones is not carried over; for the studies checked, unresolved V genes explain less than half of this, and the remainder is unexplained. D and trimming were read from the DNA, whereas the V and J calls and clone size are those reported in that table. The sample contains about 34,000 clones, about 76% of them found a single time. Of the sample, 1% to 1.2% falls within the top ten clones.

As to this clone: Its antigen target is currently unknown. No base quality values were provided; no much bigger clone lies one nucleotide off.

Broad study findings and their caveats: Enrichment of TRBV06-family usage was observed among the top patient clones (8/27) relative to healthy controls (2/35). Compared with healthy CD4+ repertoires, CD4-sorted patient repertoires appeared more clonal, and this difference remained even after the putative leukemic clones were removed. Data were not HLA-matched; higher clonality in CD4+ versus CD8+ T-LGLL could reflect the relatively small sample size. Main leukemic clonotypes were private to each patient, although 20% to 25% of the main leukemic clonotypes were found at low frequency in the non-leukemic repertoires of other patients.

The chain joins TRBV5-6 to TRBJ1-2; TRBD1 lines up with 11 middle nucleotides. The TCR originated in a human donor in good health. Specimen: CD4+ T cells from blood buffy coats. The CDR3 region has the sequence CASSPGTGGGYTF. The DNA reads as follows: TGTGCCAGCAGCCCGGGGACAGGGGGGGGCTACACCTTC.